The entry below gives a single T cell receptor beta chain sequence along with its context. Its specific antigen is unknown. No much larger clonotype is one base removed from it; base qualities were not supplied. The sample originates from a study of cytomegalovirus exposure and HLA in healthy donors (TCRdb year 2017). Context from the whole study: An earlier analysis of some 600 of the donors reported 276 Gb of sequence data and about 120 million unique TCR beta sequences obtained from around 180 million T cells. An earlier analysis of some 500 of the donors applied high-throughput TCR beta sequencing to assess whether each TCR beta V gene segment acted as functional or pseudogenic. The T cell repertoires of 550 to 850 subjects were profiled by immunosequencing and related to cytomegalovirus serostatus. A later analysis re-examined previously published TCR beta repertoires from 600 to 700 donors and added high-resolution HLA genotyping to investigate patterns of TCR occurrence. A handful of DR-DQ haplotypes were treated as single units for association and clustering because of strong linkage in the cohort. Donor age, sex, ethnicity and CMV serostatus were compiled alongside the repertoire data. The study combined high-throughput TCR immunosequencing, statistical association of individual TCRs with disease status, and machine learning to predict cytomegalovirus infection status. A later genetic analysis used genome-wide SNP genotypes for about 65% of the roughly 700 donors, treating that subset as a discovery cohort. About 300 gigabases of sequencing data and around 90 million unique TCR sequences made up an early release that covered about 640 HLA-typed donors. Typing coverage differed by locus: A, B, C, DRB1 and DQB1 were typed in about 620-630 donors, DQA1 in around 500, DPA1 in approximately 600, and DPB1 in roughly 450. Along with the roughly 670-subject first cohort, a separate validation cohort of about 110 different subjects was used. HLA typing included class I and class II loci at four-digit resolution. The study aimed to test whether cataloging public T cell receptors could reveal signatures of past pathogen exposure. The later analysis used no new phenotypic data to find candidate immune exposures, relying instead on TCR beta sequences and their occurrence across donors. Every discovery cohort repertoire had been produced on one sequencing platform. Of the approximately 400 genotyped donors, over 65% fell in the genetic ancestry cluster associated with self-reported Caucasian donors. Across around 400 genotyped donors of the cohort, an average of about 240,000 unique TCR beta nucleotide sequences per donor were sequenced, and approximately 17% of those sequences were non-productive.

Measured from the cysteine to the phenylalanine, the CDR3 is 14 residues long. Just CDR3 DNA is preserved here, 42 bases in frame from base 1. V was cut back by 6 bases and J by 3 bases, leaving a gap of 12 bases between them. Based on the germline V gene, the CDR1 and CDR2 sequences are SGHRS and YFSETQ. The library was obtained by the immunoSEQ multiplex PCR assay. For the multiplex PCR, a mixture combining 60 forward primers for TCR Vbeta segments and 13 reverse primers for TCR Jbeta segments was used. The CDR3 region of rearranged TCR beta genes was amplified from genomic DNA with a multiplex PCR assay. The amplified TCR beta libraries were sequenced on the Illumina HiSeq System as 87-base-pair reads. Turning to the authors' computational methods: A later analysis counted some 74 million unique TCR beta chains across the 550 to 700 repertoires, and some 11 million of these chains were shared by at least two donors. Raw reads were error-corrected and collapsed into unique sequences by a nearest-neighbor algorithm in which closely related sequences were merged to remove PCR and sequencing errors. To assign V, D and J gene segments, CDR3 sequences were aligned to IMGT reference sequences. Each retained sequence needed at least a six-nucleotide match to both a V gene segment and a J gene segment. Rearrangements were called productive when the CDR3 lacked stop codons and stayed in frame with V and J; all others were non-productive. CDR3 was defined according to IMGT convention as the region running from the second conserved V-encoded cysteine to the conserved J-encoded phenylalanine. In an earlier analysis of around 600 of the donors, sequences lacking an unambiguous match to a single V gene segment were excluded. In an earlier analysis of approximately 590 of the donors, a V segment was called functional when productive rearrangements were above 56.7%, and segregating when the standard deviation between donors exceeded 5%. A statistical classification framework was built for diagnosing cytomegalovirus status from the catalog of TCR beta chain sequences. In a later analysis, V and J genes were assigned by comparing TCR nucleotide sequences against IMGT/GENE-DB human TR gene sequences. In a later analysis, CDR3 sequences and most-parsimonious VDJ recombination scenarios were assigned using the TCRdist pipeline. In a later analysis, each TCR beta chain was defined by its CDR3 amino acid sequence together with its V-gene family, and reads lacking a unique V-gene family were excluded. In a later analysis, several hundred highly shared, low-generation-probability nucleotide sequences were removed to address suspected cross-contamination and a sequencing artifact. For each public chain, a later analysis derived a clonal expansion index from normalized ranks of inferred template counts within each repertoire. In a later analysis, generation probabilities were computed with a VDJ recombination model fitted to out-of-frame rearrangements, and the resulting probabilities were checked against IGoR. In a later analysis, TCR-TCR, TCR-HLA and TCR-CMV co-occurrence was scored with hypergeometric tests, and a repertoire-size bias correction was applied to TCR pairs. To estimate false discovery rates, a later analysis permuted the HLA or CMV assignments 20 times. In a later analysis, co-occurring TCRs were grouped with DBSCAN, and TCRdist sequence similarity was added when clustering was performed within HLA-allele-positive subsets. Co-occurrence clustering excluded repertoires with fewer than 30,000 or more than 120,000 public chains, plus five with anomalous nucleotide sharing. TCRdb obtained this table from immuneACCESS and retained in-frame rearrangements with V and J assigned. These tables miss some clones; where compared with another copy, unresolved V genes account for less than half of the shortfall, and the remainder is unexplained. V and J calls and clone size are given by that table; D and trimming were obtained from the DNA. The table for this sample lists about 170,000 clones; roughly 79% of them were counted only once. Roughly 5.2% of the sample is in the top ten clones.

The cohort consisted of 600 to 700 healthy bone marrow donors. At the time of sampling, all cohort members were nominally healthy, though unrecorded immune exposures were likely present. The donor was CMV seropositive and belonged to the group of 250 to 300 seropositive cohort members. A peripheral blood sample was collected from each donor, and TCR beta sequencing was performed on peripheral blood mononuclear cells. The Qiagen DNeasy Blood Extraction Kit was used to extract genomic DNA from the blood cell samples. Overall study results and their limits: In an earlier analysis of 450 to 750 of the donors, most TCR beta V segments appeared in productive rearrangements about 90% or about 30% of the time, broadly matching IMGT annotations. V-gene and J-gene trimming of TCR beta chains was associated with a missense DCLRE1C variant in a later genetic analysis, and the association was replicated in an independent cohort. A later genetic analysis reported fewer N-insertions in productive TCRs among donors in an Asian-associated ancestry cluster than the roughly 720-donor mean. HLA typing was unavailable for some donors at each locus, so association tests used only the typed subset. Some IMGT-functional V segments, including TRBV6-2 and TRBV6-3, could not be distinguished by the 87-base-pair reads and were therefore excluded. In a later analysis, several top co-occurrence clusters were reported to appear linked to parvovirus B19, influenza, CMV and Epstein-Barr virus. In a later analysis, HLA-associated TCR beta chains were found to be more clonally expanded and to have lower generation probabilities than equally common non-associated chains. At a false discovery rate of 0.05, a later analysis linked 15,000 to 20,000 TCR beta sequences to specific HLA alleles. In this cohort, only TCR beta chains were sequenced, and detectable features were limited by the absence of alpha or paired-chain data. A later analysis found that most CMV-associated TCR beta chains appeared HLA-restricted, with HLA associations seemingly driven largely by CMV exposure. A further reported finding was that TCR beta sequences accurately predicted the HLA-A and HLA-B alleles for most subjects in the first cohort. In a later analysis, the rate of TCR association differed among HLA loci, with DRB1 alleles having the most associated TCRs and HLA-C alleles having the fewest. The presence/absence analyses assumed that sequencing depth was roughly uniform across donors, and that assumption may not be true. Because counts were too low, more than 15 rarely observed V segments, including chromosome 9 orphons, were left out of the earlier analysis of some 640 of the donors. A cluster of highly shared sequence variants was judged likely to be a technical artifact of the sequencing pipeline. It was suggested by the authors that the approach could potentially be generalized to other disease states and immunological phenotypes. Across donors, most TCR sequences were observed very rarely, whereas some public TCRs were present in many individuals. Three of the identified cytomegalovirus-associated TCR beta chains were confirmed in vitro to be specific for cytomegalovirus antigens. Cytomegalovirus status was reported to be diagnosed by the classifier with high specificity and sensitivity in both the original and validation cohorts. When HLA alleles, especially DR and DQ, strongly co-occurred, attributing TCR associations to individual alleles was difficult. In the study, about 150 TCR beta chains were listed as associated with cytomegalovirus. For the cohort, immune exposure information was limited to CMV serostatus. Linkage disequilibrium might explain the correlated functional status among segregating V segments, but an unknown experimental factor could not be excluded.

The sample taken for sequencing was PBMCs. This TCR came from a woman younger than 35 in good health and CMV-seropositive. The V and J genes are TRBV5-1 and TRBJ2-2; 5 matching bases give a weak D call of TRBD1. The CDR3 region: CASKNRNYTGELFF. The DNA reads as follows: TGCGCCAGCAAGAACAGGAATTACACCGGGGAGCTGTTTTTT.